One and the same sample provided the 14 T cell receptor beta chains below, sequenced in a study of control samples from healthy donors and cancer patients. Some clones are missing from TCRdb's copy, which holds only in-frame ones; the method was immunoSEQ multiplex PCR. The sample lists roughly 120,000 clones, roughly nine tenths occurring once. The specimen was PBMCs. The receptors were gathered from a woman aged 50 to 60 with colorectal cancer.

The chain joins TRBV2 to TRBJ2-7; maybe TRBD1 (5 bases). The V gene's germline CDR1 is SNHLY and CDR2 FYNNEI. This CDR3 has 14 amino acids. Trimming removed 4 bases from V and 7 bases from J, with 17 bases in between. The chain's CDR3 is CASSVRQGFGEQYF. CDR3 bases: TGTGCCAGCAGTGTTCGGCAGGGATTCGGAGAGCAGTACTTC.

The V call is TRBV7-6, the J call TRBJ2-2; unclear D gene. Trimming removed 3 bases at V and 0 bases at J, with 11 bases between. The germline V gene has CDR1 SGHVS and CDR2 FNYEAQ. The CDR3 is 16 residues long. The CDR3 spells CASSFGTAANTGELFF. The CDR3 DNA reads TGTGCCAGCAGCTTCGGAACAGCCGCGAACACCGGGGAGCTGTTTTTT.

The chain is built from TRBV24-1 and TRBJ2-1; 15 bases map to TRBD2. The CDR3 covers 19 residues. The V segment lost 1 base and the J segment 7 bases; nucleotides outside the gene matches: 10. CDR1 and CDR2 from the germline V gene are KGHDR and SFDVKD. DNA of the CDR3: TGTGCCACCAGTGATTTTAGGGGGACTAGCGGGAGGTCTCGTAATGAGCAGTTCTTC. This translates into CATSDFRGTSGRSRNEQFF.

DNA for the CDR3: TGTGCCAGCAGTTCTGGGACTAGCGGGGGCACAGATACGCAGTATTTT. Residues: CASSSGTSGGTDTQYF. V is TRBV6-5 and J is TRBJ2-3, with 13 bases fitting TRBD2. Germline CDR1 reads MNHEY; CDR2 reads SVGAGI. This CDR3 contains 16 residues. Losses at the gene ends were 4 bases for V and 1 base for J; bases not matched to a gene: 2.

The DNA of the CDR3 is TGTGCCAGCAGTTCCCCAGGGCCCCAGCATTTT. This sequence encodes CASSSPGPQHF. This chain uses TRBV2 with TRBJ1-5; D remains unclear. The CDR3 covers 11 residues. Trimming left V 5 bases short and J 9 bases short, with 8 bases between. Per the germline V gene, CDR1 is SNHLY and CDR2 is FYNNEI. The entire variable domain, with the rest obtained from reference TRBV2 and TRBJ1-5, is as follows: EPEVTQTPSHQVTQMGQEVILRCVPISNHLYFYWYRQILGQKVEFLVSFYNNEISEKSEIFDDQFSVERPDGSNFTLKIRSTKLEDSAMYFCASSSPGPQHFGDGTRLSIL.

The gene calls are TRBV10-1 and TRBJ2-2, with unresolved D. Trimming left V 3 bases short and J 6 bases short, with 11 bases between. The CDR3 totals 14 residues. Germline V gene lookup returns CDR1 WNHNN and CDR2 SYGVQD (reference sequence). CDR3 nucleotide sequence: TGCGCCAGCAGTGATGACCCTAGGGCCGGGGAGCTGTTTTTT. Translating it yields CASSDDPRAGELFF.

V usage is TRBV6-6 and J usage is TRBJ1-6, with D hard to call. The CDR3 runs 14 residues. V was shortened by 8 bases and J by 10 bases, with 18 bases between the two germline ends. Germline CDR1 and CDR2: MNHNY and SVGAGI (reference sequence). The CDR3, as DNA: TGTGCCAGCGGGAAAAGGGATGGAACCTCACCCCTCCACTTT. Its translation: CASGKRDGTSPLHF.

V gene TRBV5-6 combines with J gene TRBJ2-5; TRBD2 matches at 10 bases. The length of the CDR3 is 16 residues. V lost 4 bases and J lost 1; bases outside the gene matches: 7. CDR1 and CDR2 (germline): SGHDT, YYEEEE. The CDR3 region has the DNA TGTGCCAGCAGCGACCCTAGCGGGGGCGCCCAAGAGACCCAGTACTTC. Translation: CASSDPSGGAQETQYF.

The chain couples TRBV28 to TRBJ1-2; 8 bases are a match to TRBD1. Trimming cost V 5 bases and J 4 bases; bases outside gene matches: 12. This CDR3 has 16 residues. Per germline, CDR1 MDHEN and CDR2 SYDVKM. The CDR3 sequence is CASSINPGQATYGYTF. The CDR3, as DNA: TGTGCCAGCAGTATAAATCCGGGACAGGCAACCTATGGCTACACCTTC.

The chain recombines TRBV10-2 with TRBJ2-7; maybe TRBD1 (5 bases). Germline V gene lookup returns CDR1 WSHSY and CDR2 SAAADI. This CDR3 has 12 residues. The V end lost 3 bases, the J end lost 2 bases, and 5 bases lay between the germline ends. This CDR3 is CASSEGAYEQYF. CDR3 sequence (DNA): TGCGCCAGCAGTGAAGGGGCCTACGAGCAGTACTTC.

DNA for the CDR3: TGCGCCAGCAGCGCTGGACTAGCGGGCCCGGAGCAGTTCTTC. It specifies CASSAGLAGPEQFF. This chain joins TRBV5-1 and TRBJ2-1, with 11 bases fitting TRBD2. Germline V gene sequence: CDR1 SGHRS, CDR2 YFSETQ. Trimming cost V 4 bases and J 10 bases; bases outside gene matches: 7. CDR3 length equals 14 residues. The whole variable domain, remainder taken from reference TRBV5-1 and TRBJ2-1, is KAGVTQTPRYLIKTRGQQVTLSCSPISGHRSVSWYQQTPGQGLQFLFEYFSETQRNKGNFPGRFSGRQFSNSRSEMNVSTLELGDSALYLCASSAGLAGPEQFFGPGTRLTVL.

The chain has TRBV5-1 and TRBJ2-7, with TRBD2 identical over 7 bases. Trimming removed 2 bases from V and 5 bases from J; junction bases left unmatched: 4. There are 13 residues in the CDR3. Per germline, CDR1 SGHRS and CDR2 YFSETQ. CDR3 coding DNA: TGCGCCAGCAGCTTAGCGGGGTACGACGAGCAGTACTTC. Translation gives CASSLAGYDEQYF.

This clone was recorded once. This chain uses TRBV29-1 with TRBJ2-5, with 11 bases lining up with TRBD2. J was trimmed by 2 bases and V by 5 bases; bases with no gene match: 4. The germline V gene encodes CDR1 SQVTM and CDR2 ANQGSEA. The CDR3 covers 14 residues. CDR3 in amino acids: CSVTTSGAQETQYF. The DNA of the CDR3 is TGCAGCGTTACGACTAGCGGGGCACAAGAGACCCAGTACTTC.

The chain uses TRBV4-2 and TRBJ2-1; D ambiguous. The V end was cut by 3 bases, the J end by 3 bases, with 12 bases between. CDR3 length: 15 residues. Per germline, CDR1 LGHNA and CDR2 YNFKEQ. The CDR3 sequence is CASSHPETGYNEQFF. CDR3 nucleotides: TGTGCCAGCAGCCACCCTGAGACCGGCTACAATGAGCAGTTCTTC.